Included here is one T cell receptor beta chain sequence, with context. The CDR3 extends over 13 amino acids. Germline CDR1 KGHSH, CDR2 LQKENI. Deletions cut 6 bases from V and 6 bases from J, with 14 bases between. The sample originates from a study of blood T cell repertoires in COVID-19. Study information: The analysed material was cDNA or gDNA that came from T cells, B-cell-depleted T cells, or PBMCs.

Libraries were prepared by immunoSEQ multiplex PCR; TCRdb keeps only in-frame clonotypes and omits some of them. The repertoire holds about 250,000 clones, with 70% to 90% as singletons. V is TRBV18 and J is TRBJ1-1, with TRBD1 as a possible D gene (5 bases). This sequence originates from a man younger than 35 with active or convalescent COVID-19. The material sequenced was peripheral blood. In nucleotides, the CDR3 is TGTGCCAGCTCCTCATCCGACAGTCCTGAAGCTTTCTTT. The encoded protein is CASSSSDSPEAFF.